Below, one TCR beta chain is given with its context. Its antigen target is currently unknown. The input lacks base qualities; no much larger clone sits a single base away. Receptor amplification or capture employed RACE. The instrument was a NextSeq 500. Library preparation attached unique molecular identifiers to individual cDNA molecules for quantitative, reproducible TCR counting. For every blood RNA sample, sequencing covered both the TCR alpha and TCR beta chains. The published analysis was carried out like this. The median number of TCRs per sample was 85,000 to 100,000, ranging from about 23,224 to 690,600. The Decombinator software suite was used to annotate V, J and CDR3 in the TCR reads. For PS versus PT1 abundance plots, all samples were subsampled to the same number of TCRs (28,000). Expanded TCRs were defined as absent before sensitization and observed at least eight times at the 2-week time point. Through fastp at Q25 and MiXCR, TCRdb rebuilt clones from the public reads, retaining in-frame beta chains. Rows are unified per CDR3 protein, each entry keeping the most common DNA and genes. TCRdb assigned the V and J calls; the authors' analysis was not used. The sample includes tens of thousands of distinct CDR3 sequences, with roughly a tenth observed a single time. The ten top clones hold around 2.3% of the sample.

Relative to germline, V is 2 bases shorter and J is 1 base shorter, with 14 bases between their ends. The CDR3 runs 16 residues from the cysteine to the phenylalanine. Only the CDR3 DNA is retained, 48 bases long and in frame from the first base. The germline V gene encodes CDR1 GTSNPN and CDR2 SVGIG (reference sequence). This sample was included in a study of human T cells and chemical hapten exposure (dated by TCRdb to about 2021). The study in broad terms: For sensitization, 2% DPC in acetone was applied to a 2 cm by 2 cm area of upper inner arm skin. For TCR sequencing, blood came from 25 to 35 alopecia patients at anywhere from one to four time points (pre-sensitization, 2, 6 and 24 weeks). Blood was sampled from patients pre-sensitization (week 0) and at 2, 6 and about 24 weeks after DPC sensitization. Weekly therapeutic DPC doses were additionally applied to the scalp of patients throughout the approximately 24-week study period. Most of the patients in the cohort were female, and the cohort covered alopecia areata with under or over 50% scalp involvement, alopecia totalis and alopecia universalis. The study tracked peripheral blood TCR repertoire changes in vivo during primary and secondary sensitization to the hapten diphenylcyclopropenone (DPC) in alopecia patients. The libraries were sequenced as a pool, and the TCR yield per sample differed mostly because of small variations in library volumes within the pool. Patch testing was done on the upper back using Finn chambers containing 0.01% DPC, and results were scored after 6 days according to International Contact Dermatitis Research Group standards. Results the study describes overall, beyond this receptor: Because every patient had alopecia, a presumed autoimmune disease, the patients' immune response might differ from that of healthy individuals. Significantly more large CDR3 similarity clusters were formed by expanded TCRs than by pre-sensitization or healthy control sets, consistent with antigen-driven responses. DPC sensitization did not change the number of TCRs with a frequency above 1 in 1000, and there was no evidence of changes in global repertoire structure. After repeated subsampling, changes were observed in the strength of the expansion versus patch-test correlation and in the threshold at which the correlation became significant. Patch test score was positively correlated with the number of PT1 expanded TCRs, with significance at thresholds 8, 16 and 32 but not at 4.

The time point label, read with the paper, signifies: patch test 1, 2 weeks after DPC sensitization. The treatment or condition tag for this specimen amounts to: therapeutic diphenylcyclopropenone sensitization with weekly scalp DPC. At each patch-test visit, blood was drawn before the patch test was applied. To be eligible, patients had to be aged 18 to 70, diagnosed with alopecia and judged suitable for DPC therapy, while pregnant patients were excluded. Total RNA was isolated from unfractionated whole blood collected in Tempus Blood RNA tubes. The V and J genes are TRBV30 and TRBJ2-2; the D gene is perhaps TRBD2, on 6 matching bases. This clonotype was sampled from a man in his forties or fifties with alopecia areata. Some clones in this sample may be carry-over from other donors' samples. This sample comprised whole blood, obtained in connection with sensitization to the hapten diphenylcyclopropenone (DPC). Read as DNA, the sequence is TGTGCCTGGAGTCGAGGAGCCGGGGGGAACACCGGGGAGCTGTTTTTT. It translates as CAWSRGAGGNTGELFF.